These T cell receptor beta chains were read from a single sample in a study of shared clonotypes between healthy human individuals. Sequenced by immunoSEQ multiplex PCR; TCRdb stores in-frame clones only, minus some. The sample records approximately 2.5 million clones, more than 85% being singletons. Sequenced sample: naive CD4+ T cells from PBMCs. These TCRs come from a young man in good health. Some clones in this sample may be carry-over from other donors' samples. CDR3s leave out the opening cysteine and the closing phenylalanine or tryptophan. Fields, in order: V gene, clone size, D gene, J gene, CDR3 protein. The D gene is left open where the match is weak. Only some rows state a clone size, as once, few, many or a class for expanded clones.

TRBV7-9,.,.,TRBJ2-2,ASSLGSDNPNTGELF
TRBV5-1,.,TRBD1,TRBJ2-7,ASSPGGTGAYEQY
TRBV4-2,.,TRBD1,TRBJ1-4,ASSQSGGSNEKLF
TRBV9,.,.,TRBJ2-3,ASSVAGFTDTQY
TRBV18,.,.,TRBJ2-7,ASSPPGAPYEQY
TRBV9,.,TRBD2,TRBJ2-1,ASSTSASSYNEQF
TRBV28,.,.,TRBJ2-7,ASGSQASYEQY
TRBV18,.,TRBD2,TRBJ2-7,ASSPGLAGVSYEQY
TRBV28,.,TRBD2,TRBJ2-7,ASSPFRASGIRREQY
TRBV28,.,.,TRBJ1-3,ASLTRSSGNTIY
TRBV2,.,TRBD1,TRBJ2-5,ASSRDSQETQY
TRBV29-1,.,.,TRBJ1-1,GAGRGRGTEAF
TRBV5-1,.,TRBD2,TRBJ2-7,ASSPAPSGRAYEQY
TRBV7-6,.,.,TRBJ2-6,ASSLARVGVLT
TRBV28,.,.,TRBJ2-1,ASVTSGGNEQF
TRBV7-9,.,.,TRBJ1-2,ASSLRPNYGYT
TRBV2,.,TRBD1,TRBJ2-5,ASSAPGTGGGETQY
TRBV5-1,.,.,TRBJ2-2,ASSPDHVANTGELF
TRBV5-4,few,.,TRBJ1-2,ASSREYSNYGYT
TRBV6-5,.,TRBD1,TRBJ2-2,ASNVGRGPTGELF
TRBV5-1,.,TRBD1,TRBJ2-7,ASSSQPQGVGSYEQY
TRBV14,.,TRBD2,TRBJ2-7,ASSPSNSGRESRYEQY